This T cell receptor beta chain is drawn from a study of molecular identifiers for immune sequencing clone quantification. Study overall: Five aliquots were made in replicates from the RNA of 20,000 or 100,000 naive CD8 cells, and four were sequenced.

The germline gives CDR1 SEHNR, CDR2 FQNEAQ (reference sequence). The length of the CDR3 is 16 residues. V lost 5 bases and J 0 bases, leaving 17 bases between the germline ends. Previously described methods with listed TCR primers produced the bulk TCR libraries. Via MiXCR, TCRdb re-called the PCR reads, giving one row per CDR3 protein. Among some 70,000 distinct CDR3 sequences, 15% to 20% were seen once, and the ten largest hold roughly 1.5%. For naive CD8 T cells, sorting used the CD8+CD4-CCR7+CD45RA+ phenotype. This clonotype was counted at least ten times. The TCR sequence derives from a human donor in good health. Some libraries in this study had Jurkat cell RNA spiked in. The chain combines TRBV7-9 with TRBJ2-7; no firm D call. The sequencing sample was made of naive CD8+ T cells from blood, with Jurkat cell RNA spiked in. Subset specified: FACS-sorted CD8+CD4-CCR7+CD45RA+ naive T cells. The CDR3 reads CASSPEKSPSSYEQYF. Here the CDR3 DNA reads TGTGCCAGCAGCCCGGAAAAAAGCCCCAGCTCCTACGAGCAGTACTTC.